This T cell receptor (beta chain) is drawn from a study of blood T cell repertoires in COVID-19. Study-wide context: Italy, Spain and the United States were the sources of the convalescent and acute COVID-19 samples. T cells, B-cell-depleted T cells, or PBMCs supplied cDNA or gDNA.

In the authors' methods: The authors estimated nucleated cell counts from reference gene primer amplification. Clones were sequenced by immunoSEQ multiplex PCR, and TCRdb holds only the in-frame ones, with some missing. V and J calls and clone size follow that table, whereas D and trimming were derived from the DNA. The sample yields approximately 30,000 clones, roughly 80% seen once. V lost 5 bases and J lost 7, with 18 bases in between. The CDR3 spans 15 residues. CDR1 and CDR2 (germline): SGHVS, FNYEAQ. Sequenced: peripheral blood. V is TRBV7-6 and J is TRBJ2-1; perhaps TRBD2 as D (6 bases). This TCR derives from a man in his 70s with acute or convalescent COVID-19. CDR3 in amino acids: CASSTIDSGWNEQFF. The DNA for the CDR3 is TGTGCCAGCAGCACCATCGATAGCGGCTGGAATGAGCAGTTCTTC.